This TCR beta chain was retrieved from a study of blood T cell repertoires in COVID-19. About the research overall: Sources were T cells, B-cell-depleted T cells, or PBMCs; the material itself was cDNA or gDNA.

Participants were aged roughly 18 to 90 years, lived in under 25 US areas, and enrolled virtually. V was pared by 4 bases and J by 0 bases, with 7 bases of the junction left unmatched. Germline assignment: CDR1 LGHNA and CDR2 YSLEER. This CDR3 spans 16 amino acids. Sequencing used immunoSEQ multiplex PCR; TCRdb keeps in-frame clones, though not all of them. The table has around 300,000 clones, roughly 90% seen once; the top ten hold 1.7%. This TCR was sampled from a woman aged 40 to 55 who had recovered from COVID-19. Sequenced input: PBMCs or T cells enriched from blood (not recorded which). The chain recombines TRBV4-3 with TRBJ1-1; TRBD1 aligns across 8 bases. DNA for the CDR3: TGCGCCAGCAGCCGAGGGGACAGGTCAATGAACACTGAAGCTTTCTTT. It codes for CASSRGDRSMNTEAFF.